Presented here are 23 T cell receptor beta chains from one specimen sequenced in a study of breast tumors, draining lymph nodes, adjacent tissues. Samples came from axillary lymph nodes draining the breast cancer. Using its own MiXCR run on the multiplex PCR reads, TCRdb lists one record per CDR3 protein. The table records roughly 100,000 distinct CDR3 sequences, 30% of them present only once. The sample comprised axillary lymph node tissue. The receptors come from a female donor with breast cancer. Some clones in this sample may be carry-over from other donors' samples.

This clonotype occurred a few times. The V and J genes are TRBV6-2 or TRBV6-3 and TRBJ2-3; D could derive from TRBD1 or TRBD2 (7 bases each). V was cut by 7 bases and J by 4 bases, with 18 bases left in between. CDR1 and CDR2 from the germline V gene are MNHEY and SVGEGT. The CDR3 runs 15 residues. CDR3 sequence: CASIPAGGGPDTQYF. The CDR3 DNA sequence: TGTGCCAGCATTCCCGCAGGGGGGGGCCCAGATACGCAGTATTTT.

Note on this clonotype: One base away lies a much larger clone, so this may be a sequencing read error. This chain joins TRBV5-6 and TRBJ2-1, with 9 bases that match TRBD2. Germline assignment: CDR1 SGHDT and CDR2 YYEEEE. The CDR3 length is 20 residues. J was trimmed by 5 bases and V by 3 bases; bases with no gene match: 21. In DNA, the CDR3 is TGTGCCAGCAGCTCCATTAGAGCGGCTAGCGGGACGGGATTAGACAATGAGCAGTTCTTC. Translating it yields CASSSIRAASGTGLDNEQFF.

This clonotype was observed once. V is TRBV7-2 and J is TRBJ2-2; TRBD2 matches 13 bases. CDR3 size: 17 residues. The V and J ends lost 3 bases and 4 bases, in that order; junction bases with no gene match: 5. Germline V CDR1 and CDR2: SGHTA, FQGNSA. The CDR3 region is CASSFTSGGALTGELFF. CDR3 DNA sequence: TGTGCCAGCAGCTTCACTAGCGGGGGGGCCCTCACCGGGGAGCTGTTTTTT.

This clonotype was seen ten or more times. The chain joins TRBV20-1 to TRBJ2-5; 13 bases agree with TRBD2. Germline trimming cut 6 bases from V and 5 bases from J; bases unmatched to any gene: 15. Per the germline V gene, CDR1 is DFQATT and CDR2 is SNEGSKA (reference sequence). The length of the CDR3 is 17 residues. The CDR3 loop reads CSASSGTSGTAGETQYF. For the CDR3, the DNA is TGCAGTGCATCTTCCGGGACTAGCGGGACGGCCGGTGAGACCCAGTACTTC.

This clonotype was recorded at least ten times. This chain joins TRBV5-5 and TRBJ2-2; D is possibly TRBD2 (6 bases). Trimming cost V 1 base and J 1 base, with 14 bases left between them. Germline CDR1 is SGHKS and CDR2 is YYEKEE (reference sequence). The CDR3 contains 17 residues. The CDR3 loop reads CASSLRRAGKNTGELFF. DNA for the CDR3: TGTGCCAGCAGCTTGCGGAGGGCAGGGAAGAACACCGGGGAGCTGTTTTTT.

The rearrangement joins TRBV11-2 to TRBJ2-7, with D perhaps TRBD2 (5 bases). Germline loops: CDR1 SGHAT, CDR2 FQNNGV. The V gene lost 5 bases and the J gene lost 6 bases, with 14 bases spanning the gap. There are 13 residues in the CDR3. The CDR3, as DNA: TGTGCCAGCAGCAGCGGCAATACCTCCGAGCAGTACTTC. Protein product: CASSSGNTSEQYF.

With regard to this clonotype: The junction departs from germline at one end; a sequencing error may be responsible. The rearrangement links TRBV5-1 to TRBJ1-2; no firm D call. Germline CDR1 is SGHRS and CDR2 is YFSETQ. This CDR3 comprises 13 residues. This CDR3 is CAGTLDPYYGYTF. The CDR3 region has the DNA TGCGCCGGCACCTTGGACCCTTACTACGGCTACACCTTC.

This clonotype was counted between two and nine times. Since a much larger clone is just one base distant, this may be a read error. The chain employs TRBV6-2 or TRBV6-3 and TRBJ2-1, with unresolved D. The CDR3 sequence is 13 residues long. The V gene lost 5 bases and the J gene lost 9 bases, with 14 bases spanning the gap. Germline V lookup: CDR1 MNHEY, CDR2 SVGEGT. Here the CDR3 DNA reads TGTGCCAGCAGTCATGGTGGTTATGGTGAGCAGTTCTTC. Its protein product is CASSHGGYGEQFF.

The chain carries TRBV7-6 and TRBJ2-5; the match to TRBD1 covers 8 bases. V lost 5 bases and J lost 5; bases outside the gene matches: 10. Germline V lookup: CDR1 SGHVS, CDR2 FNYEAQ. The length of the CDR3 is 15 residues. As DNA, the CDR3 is TGTGCCAGCAGCGTTCAAAGGACAGGGTCGGAGACCCAGTACTTC. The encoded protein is CASSVQRTGSETQYF.

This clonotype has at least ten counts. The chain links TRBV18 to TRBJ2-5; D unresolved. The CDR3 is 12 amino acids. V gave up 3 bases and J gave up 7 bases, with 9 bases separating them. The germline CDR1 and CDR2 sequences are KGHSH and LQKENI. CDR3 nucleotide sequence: TGTGCCAGCTCACCCAGCTCCGGGACCCAGTACTTC. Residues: CASSPSSGTQYF.

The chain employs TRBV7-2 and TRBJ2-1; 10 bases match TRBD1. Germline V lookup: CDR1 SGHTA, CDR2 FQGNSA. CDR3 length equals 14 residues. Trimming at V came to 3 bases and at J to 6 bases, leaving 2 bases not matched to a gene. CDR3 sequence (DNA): TGTGCCAGCAGCTTTGGGACAGGGGTCAATGAGCAGTTCTTC. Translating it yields CASSFGTGVNEQFF.

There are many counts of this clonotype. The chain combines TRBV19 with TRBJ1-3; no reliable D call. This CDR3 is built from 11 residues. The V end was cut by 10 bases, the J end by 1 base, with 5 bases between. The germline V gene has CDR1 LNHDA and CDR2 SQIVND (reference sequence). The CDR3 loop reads CATRSGNTIYF. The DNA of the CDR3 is TGTGCCACCAGATCTGGAAACACCATATATTTT.

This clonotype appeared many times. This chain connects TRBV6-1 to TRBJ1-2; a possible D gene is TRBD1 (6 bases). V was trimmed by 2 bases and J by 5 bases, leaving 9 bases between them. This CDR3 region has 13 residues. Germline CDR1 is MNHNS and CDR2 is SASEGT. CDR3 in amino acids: CASSEKGHYGYTF. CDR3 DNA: TGTGCCAGCAGTGAAAAGGGACATTATGGCTACACCTTC.

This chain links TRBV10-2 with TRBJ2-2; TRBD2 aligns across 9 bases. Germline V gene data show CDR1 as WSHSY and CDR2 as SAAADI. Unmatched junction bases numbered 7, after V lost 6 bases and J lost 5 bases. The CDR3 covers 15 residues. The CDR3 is CASRSSGRRTGELFF. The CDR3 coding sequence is TGCGCCAGCAGGAGTAGCGGGAGACGAACCGGGGAGCTGTTTTTT.

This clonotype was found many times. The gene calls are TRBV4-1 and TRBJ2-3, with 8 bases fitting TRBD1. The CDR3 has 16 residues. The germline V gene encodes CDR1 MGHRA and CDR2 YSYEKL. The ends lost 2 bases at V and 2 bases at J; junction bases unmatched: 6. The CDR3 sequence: CASSQPAGGNTDTQYF. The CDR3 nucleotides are TGCGCCAGCAGCCAACCCGCAGGGGGCAACACAGATACGCAGTATTTT.

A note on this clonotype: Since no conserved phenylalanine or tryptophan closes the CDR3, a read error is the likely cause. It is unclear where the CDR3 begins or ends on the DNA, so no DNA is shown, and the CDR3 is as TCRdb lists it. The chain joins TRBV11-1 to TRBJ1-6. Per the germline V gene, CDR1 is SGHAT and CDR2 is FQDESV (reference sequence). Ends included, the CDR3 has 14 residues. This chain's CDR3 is CASSNVNPNSPPHL.

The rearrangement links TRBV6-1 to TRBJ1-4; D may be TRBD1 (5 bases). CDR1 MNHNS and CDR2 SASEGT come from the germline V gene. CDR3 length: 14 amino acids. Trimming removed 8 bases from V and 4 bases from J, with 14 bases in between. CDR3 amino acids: CASGPTVHNEKLFF. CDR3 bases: TGTGCCAGCGGTCCGACAGTCCATAATGAAAAACTGTTTTTT.

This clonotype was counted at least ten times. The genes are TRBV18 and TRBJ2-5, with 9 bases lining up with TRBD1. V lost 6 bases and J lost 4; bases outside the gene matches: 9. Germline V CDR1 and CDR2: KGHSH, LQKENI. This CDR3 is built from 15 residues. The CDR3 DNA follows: TGTGCCAGCTCGCCCAAACAGGGGGCAGGAGAGACCCAGTACTTC. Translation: CASSPKQGAGETQYF.

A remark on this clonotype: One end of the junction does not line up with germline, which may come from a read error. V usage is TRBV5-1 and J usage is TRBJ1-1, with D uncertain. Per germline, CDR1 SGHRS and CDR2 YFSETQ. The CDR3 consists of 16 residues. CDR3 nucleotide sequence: TGCACCAGCAGCTTGTCGGTGAGTGACCCGAACACTGGAGCTTTCTTT. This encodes CTSSLSVSDPNTGAFF. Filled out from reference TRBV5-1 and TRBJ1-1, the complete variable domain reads KAGVTQTPRYLIKTRGQQVTLSCSPISGHRSVSWYQQTPGQGLQFLFEYFSETQRNKGNFPGRFSGRQFSNSRSEMNVSTLELGDSALYLCTSSLSVSDPNTGAFFGQGTRLTVV.

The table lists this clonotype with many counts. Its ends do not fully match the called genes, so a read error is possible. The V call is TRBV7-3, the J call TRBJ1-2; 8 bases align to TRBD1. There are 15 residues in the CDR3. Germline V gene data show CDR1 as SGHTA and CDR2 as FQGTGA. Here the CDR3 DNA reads TGTGCCAGCAGCTTATCAGGGGGCGGAAGTTATGGCTACCCCTTC. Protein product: CASSLSGGGSYGYPF.

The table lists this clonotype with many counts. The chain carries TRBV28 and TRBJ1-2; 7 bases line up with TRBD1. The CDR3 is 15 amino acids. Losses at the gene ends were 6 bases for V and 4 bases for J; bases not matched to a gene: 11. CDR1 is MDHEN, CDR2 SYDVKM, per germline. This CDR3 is CASSARIQGLYGYTF. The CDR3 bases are TGTGCCAGCAGCGCCCGGATACAGGGGCTCTATGGCTACACCTTC.

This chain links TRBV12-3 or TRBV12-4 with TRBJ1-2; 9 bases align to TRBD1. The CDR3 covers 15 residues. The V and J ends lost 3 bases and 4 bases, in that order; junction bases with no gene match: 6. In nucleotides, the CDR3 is TGTGCCAGCAGTTTCGACAGGGGGTACGGCTATGGCTACACCTTC. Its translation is CASSFDRGYGYGYTF.

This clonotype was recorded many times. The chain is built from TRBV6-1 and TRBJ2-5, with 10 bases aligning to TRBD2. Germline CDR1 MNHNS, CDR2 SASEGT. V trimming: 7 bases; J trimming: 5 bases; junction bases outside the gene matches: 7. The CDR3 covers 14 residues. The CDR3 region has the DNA TGTGCCAGCAACCGAGCGGGGGGGCGCGAGACCCAGTACTTC. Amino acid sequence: CASNRAGGRETQYF.